The rows below give T cell receptor beta chains drawn from one sample of a study of blood T cell repertoires in COVID-19. TCRdb keeps only in-frame clones here, not all; method: immunoSEQ multiplex PCR. Among some 320,000 clones, about nine tenths were seen once, and the ten largest hold roughly 11%. Sequencing used peripheral blood. These receptors came from a woman in her twenties or thirties with COVID-19, enrolled during active disease. CDR3s include the opening cysteine and the closing phenylalanine or tryptophan. Each record gives: D gene, J gene, V gene, CDR3 protein. The D gene is left open where the match is weak.

D gene: .
J gene: TRBJ2-3
V gene: TRBV27
CDR3 protein: CASRRVDTQYF

D gene: .
J gene: TRBJ1-1
V gene: TRBV7-9
CDR3 protein: CATSEGGTEAFF

D gene: .
J gene: TRBJ2-3
V gene: TRBV6-5
CDR3 protein: CASSYSVQAVDTQYF

D gene: .
J gene: TRBJ2-7
V gene: TRBV27
CDR3 protein: CASSVRGRPPPYEQYF

D gene: .
J gene: TRBJ2-1
V gene: TRBV19
CDR3 protein: CASKKLLNNEQFF

D gene: .
J gene: TRBJ2-5
V gene: TRBV2
CDR3 protein: CASSVEWSRGGDF

D gene: .
J gene: TRBJ2-7
V gene: TRBV5-5
CDR3 protein: CASSLVGTTLDYEQYF

D gene: .
J gene: TRBJ2-7
V gene: TRBV7-2
CDR3 protein: CASSLVSGGSEQYF

D gene: .
J gene: TRBJ1-5
V gene: TRBV4-2
CDR3 protein: CASSQEGSYQPQHF

D gene: .
J gene: TRBJ2-3
V gene: TRBV9
CDR3 protein: CASNPGSPDTQYF

D gene: TRBD1
J gene: TRBJ1-3
V gene: TRBV11-2
CDR3 protein: CASSLDRGPGNTIYF

D gene: .
J gene: TRBJ1-1
V gene: TRBV7-2
CDR3 protein: CASSLRAGVNTEAFF

D gene: .
J gene: TRBJ1-2
V gene: TRBV4-1
CDR3 protein: CASSPAQGHYGYTF

D gene: .
J gene: TRBJ1-1
V gene: TRBV7-9
CDR3 protein: CASLRTANVRGNTEAFF

D gene: .
J gene: TRBJ2-1
V gene: TRBV7-9
CDR3 protein: CASSPPLRTGVNEQFF

D gene: TRBD2
J gene: TRBJ2-3
V gene: TRBV7-8
CDR3 protein: CASSWKLAGVADTQYF

D gene: .
J gene: TRBJ2-2
V gene: TRBV7-9
CDR3 protein: CASSRELTGELFF

D gene: .
J gene: TRBJ1-2
V gene: TRBV19
CDR3 protein: CASSSHSQGRSGYTF

D gene: TRBD1
J gene: TRBJ1-1
V gene: TRBV6-2/TRBV6-3
CDR3 protein: CASSPDRLTEAFF

D gene: TRBD1
J gene: TRBJ1-1
V gene: TRBV14
CDR3 protein: CASSQVGRGRGTEAFF